This is a list of T cell receptor beta chains from one sample in a study of cytomegalovirus exposure and HLA in healthy donors. Assay used: immunoSEQ multiplex PCR; TCRdb lists only in-frame clones, some missing. The repertoire holds approximately 37,000 clones, 74% seen once, with 6.3% in the top ten. The source material was PBMCs. The receptor set was obtained from a man aged 25-40 years in good health and CMV-seronegative. The CDR3 runs from the conserved cysteine through the conserved F or W. A D gene is named only where the DNA matches it firmly.

length: 11
V: TRBV2
J: TRBJ2-7
D: NA
CDR3: CASSESGEQYF

length: 14
V: TRBV6-5
J: TRBJ2-1
D: NA
CDR3: CASSLRNLYNEQFF

length: 17
V: TRBV6-1
J: TRBJ2-1
D: TRBD2
CDR3: CASSAYLSGSSYNEQFF

length: 17
V: TRBV9
J: TRBJ2-3
D: TRBD2
CDR3: CASSVEGLAGPTDTQYF

length: 15
V: TRBV9
J: TRBJ2-5
D: TRBD2
CDR3: CASSVGAGVQETQYF

length: 15
V: TRBV28
J: TRBJ1-5
D: TRBD1
CDR3: CASSNRGGSNQPQHF

length: 15
V: TRBV18
J: TRBJ2-3
D: TRBD1
CDR3: CASSLQGALTDTQYF

length: 16
V: TRBV5-1
J: TRBJ2-3
D: TRBD2
CDR3: CASSPLHSGGADTQYF

length: 14
V: TRBV30
J: TRBJ1-1
D: TRBD1
CDR3: CAWSHSGGNTEAFF

length: 13
V: TRBV19
J: TRBJ2-7
D: TRBD1
CDR3: CASRLTGGYEQYF

length: 14
V: TRBV6-1
J: TRBJ1-5
D: TRBD1
CDR3: CASSLTGNNQPQHF

length: 16
V: TRBV2
J: TRBJ2-7
D: TRBD2
CDR3: CASSESAGGQSYEQYF

length: 12
V: TRBV27
J: TRBJ2-5
D: NA
CDR3: CASSFVGETQYF

length: 14
V: TRBV7-9
J: TRBJ2-5
D: NA
CDR3: CASSLSLEEETQYF

length: 16
V: TRBV2
J: TRBJ2-3
D: TRBD2
CDR3: CASSALGLAGRDTQYF

length: 15
V: TRBV14
J: TRBJ1-5
D: TRBD1
CDR3: CASSQGGTASGPQHF

length: 15
V: TRBV19
J: TRBJ1-2
D: NA
CDR3: CASSSPGQGHYGYTF

length: 16
V: TRBV5-1
J: TRBJ2-3
D: TRBD2
CDR3: CASSPPSGGPPDTQYF

length: 13
V: TRBV11-2
J: TRBJ1-2
D: TRBD1
CDR3: CASSSTGGGGYTF

length: 15
V: TRBV4-2
J: TRBJ1-2
D: TRBD1
CDR3: CASSPRRDRNYGYTF

length: 15
V: TRBV4-1
J: TRBJ2-3
D: TRBD2
CDR3: CASALLAGVEDTQYF

length: 13
V: TRBV10-3
J: TRBJ2-1
D: NA
CDR3: CAFSRDPGDEQFF

length: 15
V: TRBV2
J: TRBJ2-1
D: NA
CDR3: CASSQQGLRSNEQFF

length: 11
V: TRBV18
J: TRBJ2-5
D: NA
CDR3: CASSPVETQYF

length: 14
V: TRBV30
J: TRBJ1-2
D: TRBD1
CDR3: CAWSVAGGSYGYTF